The 27 T cell receptor beta chains presented below share a single source sample, sequenced in a study of regulatory T cells in long-lasting Graves disease. In building TCR beta libraries, iRepertoire HTBI primers were used together with Arm-PCR of CDR3 regions. From the multiplex PCR reads, TCRdb called clonotypes with MiXCR, one entry per CDR3 protein. The sample yields hundreds of thousands of distinct CDR3 sequences, about 16% seen once. This sample's time point: newly diagnosed GD, antithyroid drugs for less than 3 months. TCR sequences were obtained from RNA taken from PBMCs. This specimen consisted of peripheral blood mononuclear cells (PBMCs), obtained at new diagnosis, from a patient treated with antithyroid drugs. The receptors were sampled from a female donor with Graves disease.

This clonotype was detected ten times or more. The V and J genes are TRBV5-1 and TRBJ2-5; D might be TRBD1 (6 bases). The CDR3 is 14 amino acids. V was trimmed by 4 bases and J by 4 bases, leaving 14 bases between them. CDR1 and CDR2 (germline): SGHRS, YFSETQ. The CDR3 region is CASSPGTFGETQYF. In DNA form, the CDR3 reads TGCGCCAGCAGCCCCGGGACATTCGGAGAGACCCAGTACTTC. The entire variable domain, with the rest obtained from reference TRBV5-1 and TRBJ2-5, is as follows: KAGVTQTPRYLIKTRGQQVTLSCSPISGHRSVSWYQQTPGQGLQFLFEYFSETQRNKGNFPGRFSGRQFSNSRSEMNVSTLELGDSALYLCASSPGTFGETQYFGPGTRLLVL.

There are many counts of this clonotype. The chain uses TRBV2 and TRBJ1-5; 7 nucleotides line up with TRBD1. The CDR3 is made up of 15 amino acids. Germline V gives CDR1 SNHLY, CDR2 FYNNEI. Trimming removed 6 bases from V and 3 bases from J; junction bases left unmatched: 8. The CDR3 protein is CASRINRGDNQPQHF. The CDR3 nucleotides are TGTGCCAGCAGGATAAACAGGGGTGACAATCAGCCCCAGCATTTT. The variable domain in full, with the rest retrieved from reference TRBV2 and TRBJ1-5, is EPEVTQTPSHQVTQMGQEVILRCVPISNHLYFYWYRQILGQKVEFLVSFYNNEISEKSEIFDDQFSVERPDGSNFTLKIRSTKLEDSAMYFCASRINRGDNQPQHFGDGTRLSIL.

In this sample, this clonotype turned up many times. The chain is built from TRBV24-1 and TRBJ2-5, with TRBD1 matching over 7 bases. The ends lost 3 bases at V and 5 bases at J; junction bases unmatched: 8. The CDR3 runs 15 residues. Germline V CDR1 and CDR2: KGHDR, SFDVKD. The chain's CDR3 is CATSDQTGIGETQYF. The DNA of the CDR3 is TGTGCCACCAGTGATCAGACAGGGATAGGGGAGACCCAGTACTTC.

This clonotype has a count of ten or more. The chain combines TRBV12-3 or TRBV12-4 with TRBJ2-1; 10 bases are a match to TRBD2. Trimming removed 6 bases from V and 2 bases from J; junction bases left unmatched: 10. CDR3 length equals 17 residues. The CDR3 is CASSPDSGRSTYNEQFF. The CDR3 nucleotides read TGTGCCAGCAGCCCCGATAGCGGGAGGTCGACCTACAATGAGCAGTTCTTC.

This clonotype has a count of ten or more. The chain employs TRBV7-2 and TRBJ2-7, with 10 bases aligning to TRBD1. V shed 4 bases and J 3 bases; nucleotides not matched to a gene: 9. The CDR3 contains 16 residues. From germline, CDR1 is SGHTA and CDR2 FQGNSA. This CDR3 reads CASSWGRDRGRYEQYF. The CDR3 nucleotides read TGTGCCAGCAGCTGGGGTAGGGACAGGGGACGCTACGAGCAGTACTTC.

Worth noting for this clonotype: The CDR3 ends on some other residue instead of the conserved phenylalanine or tryptophan, so this is likely a read error. The DNA is left out, because the CDR3 cannot be placed on it with certainty; the CDR3 is given as TCRdb lists it. V is TRBV6-2 or TRBV6-3 and J is TRBJ2-3; the table's TRBD1 call for D was not verified on the DNA. The CDR3 contains 15 residues when both ends are counted. Germline-derived CDR1 and CDR2 are MNHEY and SVGEGT. Here the CDR3 reads CASSVAPALPERFKI.

This clonotype occurred many times. V usage is TRBV2 and J usage is TRBJ2-6; TRBD1 aligns across 7 bases. The CDR3 covers 18 residues. V gave up 2 bases and J gave up 0 bases; unmatched junction bases: 7. Germline assignment: CDR1 SNHLY and CDR2 FYNNEI. This CDR3 is CASSESTGASSGANVLTF. DNA of the CDR3: TGTGCCAGCAGTGAATCAACAGGGGCTAGCTCTGGGGCCAACGTCCTGACTTTC.

This clonotype has at least ten counts. The J gene is TRBJ1-2, the V gene TRBV15, with 7 positions matching TRBD1. The V segment lost 2 bases and the J segment 2 bases; nucleotides outside the gene matches: 8. CDR1 is LNHNV and CDR2 is YYDKDF in the germline V gene (reference sequence). The CDR3 runs 16 residues. The CDR3 is CATSRPTATGNYGYTF. The CDR3 coding sequence is TGTGCCACCAGCAGACCTACTGCGACAGGGAACTATGGCTACACCTTC. The variable domain in full, completed from reference TRBV15 and TRBJ1-2, reads DAMVIQNPRYQVTQFGKPVTLSCSQTLNHNVMYWYQQKSSQAPKLLFHYYDKDFNNEADTPDNFQSRRPNTSFCFLDIRSPGLGDTAMYLCATSRPTATGNYGYTFGSGTRLTVV.

The chain links TRBV27 to TRBJ2-1; D gene unclear. The CDR3 totals 15 residues. The V end was cut by 6 bases, the J end by 0 bases, with 12 bases between. Per germline, CDR1 MNHEY and CDR2 SMNVEV (reference sequence). The CDR3: CASSLRPHSYNEQFF. For the CDR3, the DNA is TGTGCCAGCAGCCTTCGCCCCCACTCCTACAATGAGCAGTTCTTC.

This clonotype appeared a few times. The rearrangement uses TRBV30 and TRBJ1-5; D might be TRBD1 (5 bases). The V gene lost 0 bases and the J gene lost 7 bases, with 10 bases spanning the gap. CDR1 GTSNPN and CDR2 SVGIG come from the germline V gene (reference sequence). The CDR3 loop spans 13 amino acids. This CDR3 is CAWSVEGRQPQHF. CDR3 sequence (DNA): TGTGCCTGGAGTGTGGAGGGGCGGCAGCCCCAGCATTTT.

In this sample, this clonotype turned up many times. J is TRBJ1-4 and V is TRBV2; maybe TRBD1 (5 bases). CDR3 size: 15 residues. CDR1 and CDR2 (germline): SNHLY, FYNNEI. V was clipped by 5 bases and J by 5 bases, with 15 bases between them. CDR3 bases: TGTGCCAGCAGTAAAGGGGAGGGCCGGAATGAAAAACTGTTTTTT. This sequence encodes CASSKGEGRNEKLFF.

Remarks on this clonotype: A read error may account for a junction end that differs from germline. This rearrangement joins TRBV6-1 to TRBJ2-1; a weak D match, TRBD2 (5 bases). Near its end, the DNA agrees better with TRBJ2-5, so the J call may be wrong. Germline CDR1 is MNHNS and CDR2 is SASEGT. This CDR3 is built from 11 residues. The chain's CDR3 is CTSSGGDTQYF. The DNA for the CDR3 is TGTACCAGCAGCGGTGGGGATACCCAGTACTTC.

V gene TRBV28 combines with J gene TRBJ1-1; D gene uncertain. Deletions cut 6 bases from V and 4 bases from J, with 18 bases between. The CDR3 is 15 residues long. In germline, CDR1 is MDHEN, CDR2 SYDVKM. The CDR3 DNA reads TGTGCCAGCAGACCCCCGGGGTTCATGGGCACTGAAGCTTTCTTT. Amino acid sequence: CASRPPGFMGTEAFF.

This clonotype was picked up many times. The chain couples TRBV9 to TRBJ1-1, with 8 bases fitting TRBD1. V shed 2 bases, J shed 4 bases, and the junction held 19 bases outside the gene matches. The germline CDR1 and CDR2 sequences are SGDLS and YYNGEE. The CDR3 contains 19 residues. The CDR3 loop reads CASSVVFRQGLSLGTEAFF. The CDR3 coding sequence is TGTGCCAGCAGCGTGGTCTTTCGACAGGGGTTGTCGTTGGGCACTGAAGCTTTCTTT.

The table lists this clonotype with many counts. The chain has TRBV3-1 and TRBJ2-3; tentative D call: TRBD2 (5 bases). The germline gives CDR1 LGHDT, CDR2 YNNKEL (reference sequence). V was clipped by 1 base and J by 6 bases, with 17 bases between them. This CDR3 is built from 16 residues. CDR3 amino acids: CASSQVLASRRDTQYF. CDR3 coding DNA: TGTGCCAGCAGCCAAGTTTTGGCTAGCCGGAGGGATACGCAGTATTTT.

Many counts were recorded for this clonotype. This sequence joins TRBV13 and TRBJ2-3; TRBD1 agrees at 8 bases. CDR1 and CDR2 (germline): PRHDT, FYEKMQ (reference sequence). The V gene end was trimmed by 8 bases and the J gene end by 6 bases; junction bases not matched to a gene: 1. This CDR3 comprises 11 residues. The CDR3 sequence is CASQGADTQYF. CDR3 coding DNA: TGTGCCAGCCAGGGGGCGGATACGCAGTATTTT.

The table lists this clonotype with many counts. The chain has TRBV7-9 and TRBJ2-2; D call uncertain. Trimming left V 5 bases short and J 3 bases short, with 16 bases between. CDR1 SEHNR and CDR2 FQNEAQ come from the germline V gene (reference sequence). There are 16 residues in the CDR3. In DNA form, the CDR3 reads TGTGCCAGCAGCCCCTTCGGGCAGGTGGACACCGGGGAGCTGTTTTTT. Encoded protein: CASSPFGQVDTGELFF.

This clonotype was picked up many times. The rearrangement uses TRBV20-1 and TRBJ2-1, with D perhaps TRBD2 (6 bases). Germline assignment: CDR1 DFQATT and CDR2 SNEGSKA (reference sequence). The CDR3 is made up of 15 amino acids. The V gene lost 6 bases and the J gene lost 8 bases, with 23 bases spanning the gap. This chain's CDR3 is CSARTTTAFADEQFF. CDR3 nucleotides: TGCAGTGCACGGACTACTACAGCCTTCGCTGATGAGCAGTTCTTC.

This clonotype was seen a handful of times. The J gene is TRBJ2-3, the V gene TRBV4-1; D is unresolved. Germline V lookup: CDR1 MGHRA, CDR2 YSYEKL. The ends were cut back, 4 bases at V and 1 base at J, with 18 bases in the middle. This CDR3 has 17 amino acids. The CDR3 nucleotides read TGCGCCAGCAGCCGGTCTCATCTAGTTTACGGCACAGATACGCAGTATTTT. Translated: CASSRSHLVYGTDTQYF.

This clonotype was seen ten or more times. The rearrangement joins TRBV3-1 to TRBJ1-1, with no clear D. V lost 0 bases, J lost 5 bases, and 10 bases lay in between. The CDR3 length is 14 residues. Germline V CDR1 and CDR2: LGHDT, YNNKEL (reference sequence). DNA for the CDR3: TGTGCCAGCAGCCAAGAGCGTCCCGGTACTGAAGCTTTCTTT. Amino acids: CASSQERPGTEAFF. Full variable domain (outside the CDR3, taken from reference TRBV3-1 and TRBJ1-1): DTAVSQTPKYLVTQMGNDKSIKCEQNLGHDTMYWYKQDSKKFLKIMFSYNNKELIINETVPNRFSPKSPDKAHLNLHINSLELGDSAVYFCASSQERPGTEAFFGQGTRLTVV.

Many counts were recorded for this clonotype. Germline is not matched at one junction end, which may reflect a read error. The rearrangement joins TRBV24-1 to TRBJ2-1, with 13 bases that match TRBD2. Germline CDR1 and CDR2: KGHDR and SFDVKD. CDR3 length: 15 amino acids. The CDR3 DNA sequence: TGTGCCACCAGTGATTTACGGACTAGCGGGAGAAAACAGTTCTTT. It specifies CATSDLRTSGRKQFF.

The sample holds many counts of this clonotype. As DNA, the CDR3 is TGTGCTAGTGGTCTCTCCCCATTGATCTACGAGCAGTACTTC. This codes for CASGLSPLIYEQYF. The rearrangement uses TRBV12-5 and TRBJ2-7; D gene uncertain. Germline-derived CDR1 and CDR2 are LGHNT and FRNRAP. Trimming took off 5 bases at V and 3 bases at J, with 14 bases between the two ends. This CDR3 comprises 14 residues.

This clonotype was observed many times. The gene calls are TRBV2 and TRBJ2-5; the D call may be TRBD1 or TRBD2 (5 bases each). Germline CDR1 is SNHLY and CDR2 is FYNNEI. Trimming took off 6 bases at V and 5 bases at J, with 19 bases between the two ends. There are 15 residues in the CDR3. CDR3 sequence (DNA): TGTGCCAGCAGCAGTCCCAGCGACAGAGGGGAGACCCAGTACTTC. As protein: CASSSPSDRGETQYF.

The chain recombines TRBV11-2 with TRBJ2-1, with 12 bases that match TRBD2. CDR1 and CDR2 from the germline V gene are SGHAT and FQNNGV. This CDR3 comprises 16 residues. V trimming: 5 bases; J trimming: 3 bases; junction bases outside the gene matches: 5. The CDR3 bases are TGTGCCAGCAGCCGGACTAGCGGGATCCGCTACAATGAGCAGTTCTTC. Protein: CASSRTSGIRYNEQFF.

This clonotype showed up many times. The rearrangement joins TRBV6-1 to TRBJ1-1, with a possible D match to TRBD1 (6 bases). Germline lookup yields CDR1 MNHNS and CDR2 SASEGT. Trimming left V 1 base short and J 10 bases short, with 22 bases between. CDR3 length equals 16 residues. As DNA, the CDR3 is TGTGCCAGCAGTGAAGGAGCGGGGACAAAGGCCGGGGGAGCTTTCTTT. This gives the protein CASSEGAGTKAGGAFF.

This chain joins TRBV28 and TRBJ1-1; TRBD1 is a possible D gene (5 bases). In germline, CDR1 is MDHEN, CDR2 SYDVKM. Trimming pared 6 bases from V and 3 bases from J, leaving 5 bases between. The CDR3 is made up of 11 amino acids. CDR3 nucleotides: TGTGCCAGCAGACAGGACACTGAAGCTTTCTTT. It codes for CASRQDTEAFF.

This clonotype was observed many times. Sequence at one end of the junction differs from germline and may be a read error. This chain uses TRBV27 with TRBJ1-5, with 10 bases identical to TRBD1. Germline V gene sequence: CDR1 MNHEY, CDR2 SMNVEV (reference sequence). This CDR3 is 16 amino acids long. CDR3 protein: CASRGGQGNSNQPQHF. The CDR3 DNA is TGTGCCAGCAGGGGGGGACAGGGGAATAGCAATCAACCCCAGCATTTT.